The 3 T cell receptor beta chains reported below all come from one sample, sequenced in a study of shared clonotypes between healthy human individuals. Naive CD8 cells comprised CD45RO-negative, CCR7-positively selected cells, excluding terminally differentiated effector memory CD45RA+ cells. Profiled with immunoSEQ multiplex PCR; TCRdb holds only in-frame clones, not every one. The table records about 2 million clones, about 95% of them present only once. Sequenced input: naive CD8+ T cells sorted from blood. The receptors here all came from a man younger than 30 in good health.

This chain joins TRBV6-8 and TRBJ2-1; D ambiguous. With 8 bases removed from V and 8 bases from J, the gap between germline ends came to 13 bases. Germline lookup yields CDR1 MNHGY and CDR2 SAAAGT. CDR3 length equals 12 residues. The CDR3 region has the DNA TGTGCCAGCCCATGGGGTTACTATGAGCAGTTCTTC. It codes for CASPWGYYEQFF.

The count of this clone is one. The chain carries TRBV5-8 and TRBJ2-7; a weak D match, TRBD2 (6 bases). CDR1 and CDR2 from the germline V gene are SGHTS and YDEGEE. The CDR3 is made up of 15 amino acids. V was pared by 1 base and J by 5 bases, with 16 bases between. The CDR3 spells CASSLRPGLPNEQYF. CDR3 sequence (DNA): TGTGCCAGCAGCTTGCGTCCGGGACTGCCTAACGAGCAGTACTTC.

The J gene is TRBJ2-3, the V gene TRBV7-9; D perhaps matches TRBD2 (6 bases). The V end lost 7 bases, the J end lost 4 bases, and 21 bases lay between the germline ends. CDR3 size: 16 residues. CDR1 and CDR2 (germline): SEHNR, FQNEAQ (reference sequence). CDR3 protein: CASTTPEGRGSDTQYF. DNA for the CDR3: TGTGCCAGCACCACTCCGGAGGGCCGAGGGTCAGATACGCAGTATTTT.